This T cell receptor beta chain was captured in a study of CD8 T cells in ankylosing spondylitis. Scientists made TCR beta libraries using quantitative 5'-RACE with molecular barcodes. Each CDR3 protein is one row after TCRdb ran MiXCR on the 5' RACE reads. There are under 550,000 distinct CDR3 sequences in the sample; about 24% occur only once, and over 0.8% lies in the top ten. CDR1 is SGHDT and CDR2 is YYEEEE in the germline V gene. V lost 4 bases and J lost 6; bases outside the gene matches: 12. This CDR3 has 16 residues. Concerning this clonotype: Its antigen is unidentified.

Study-wide points: The disease-linked clones had a CD8+ phenotype and low blood frequencies. It appeared that ankylosing spondylitis blood was characterized by a TCR beta motif of under ten highly homologous variants. Reports say disease-linked clones showed up significantly more in matched ankylosing spondylitis synovial fluid.

The specimen sequenced was blood, either unsorted or a sorted T cell fraction (not recorded which). The TCR sequence derives from a male donor with ankylosing spondylitis. This chain uses TRBV5-6 with TRBJ2-1; 8 bases are shared with TRBD2. The CDR3 loop reads CASSRLTSDFFNEQFF. As DNA, the CDR3 is TGTGCCAGCAGCAGACTGACTAGCGATTTTTTCAATGAGCAGTTCTTC.